This entry concerns a single T cell receptor beta chain. Its specificity is unknown. The CDR3 sequence is 15 residues long. The V gene's germline CDR1 is MNHEY and CDR2 SMNVEV (reference sequence). The V gene lost 7 bases and the J gene lost 7 bases, with 20 bases spanning the gap. The data originate from a study of lymphopenia after photon versus proton radiotherapy. Using immunoSEQ multiplex PCR, the repertoire was profiled, and TCRdb retains in-frame clones only, with some absent. This table holds approximately 62,000 clones, less than 85% found once. Study-level points and caveats: Photon-treated patients lost naive T cells and TCR diversity; proton-treated stayed stable.

Specimen: peripheral blood, collected from a patient treated with proton-based radiotherapy. The rearrangement uses TRBV27 and TRBJ2-1, with D tentatively TRBD1 (6 bases). This TCR was sampled from a man aged 55 to 70 with pancreatic cancer. This CDR3 is CASKAQGRIMNEQFF. The CDR3 nucleotides read TGTGCCAGCAAGGCACAGGGACGCATTATGAATGAGCAGTTCTTC.